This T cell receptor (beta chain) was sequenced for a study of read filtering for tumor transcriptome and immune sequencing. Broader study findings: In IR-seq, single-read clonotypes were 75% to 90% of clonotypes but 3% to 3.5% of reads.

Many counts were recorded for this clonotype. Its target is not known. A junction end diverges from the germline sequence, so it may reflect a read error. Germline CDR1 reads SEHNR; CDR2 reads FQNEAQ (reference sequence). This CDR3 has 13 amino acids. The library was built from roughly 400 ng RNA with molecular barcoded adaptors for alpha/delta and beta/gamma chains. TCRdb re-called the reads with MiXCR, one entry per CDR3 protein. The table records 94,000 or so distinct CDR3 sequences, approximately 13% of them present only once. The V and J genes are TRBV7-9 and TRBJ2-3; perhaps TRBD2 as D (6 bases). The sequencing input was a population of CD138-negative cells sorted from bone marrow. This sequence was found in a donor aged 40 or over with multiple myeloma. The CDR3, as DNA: TGTGCCAGCAGTTTAGCGGTCACAGATACGCAGTATTTT. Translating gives CASSLAVTDTQYF.